The 32 T cell receptor beta chains in this list originate from one sample, sequenced in a study of blood T cells in healthy people across ages. It was with a sample-barcoded 5' primer and a J-beta primer mix that a second PCR of roughly 7 to 12 cycles was run. TCRdb used MiXCR to reprocess the 5' RACE reads, holding one entry per CDR3 protein. The sample carries 1.5 million to 2 million distinct CDR3 sequences, about 50% recorded once. Material: blood. The source of these receptors is a woman aged 40 to 50 in good health.

The chain is built from TRBV13 and TRBJ2-1, with D unclear. In germline, CDR1 is PRHDT, CDR2 FYEKMQ (reference sequence). This CDR3 is 13 amino acids long. V was cut by 2 bases and J by 8 bases, with 10 bases left in between. Written as DNA, the CDR3 is TGTGCCAGCAGCTTATATCCCCCCCATGAGCAGTTCTTC. Its translation is CASSLYPPHEQFF.

The CDR3: CASSESRVDGYTF. CDR3 nucleotides: TGTGCCAGCAGTGAGTCCAGGGTCGATGGCTACACCTTC. The rearrangement links TRBV2 to TRBJ1-2; D is perhaps TRBD1 (5 bases). Per germline, CDR1 SNHLY and CDR2 FYNNEI. V shed 3 bases and J shed 6 bases, with 11 bases lying between them. The CDR3 totals 13 residues.

The CDR3: CASSSTSGRIGEQYF. The CDR3 DNA reads as TGTGCCAGCAGTTCCACTAGCGGGAGGATTGGGGAGCAGTACTTC. V and J are TRBV6-2 or TRBV6-3 and TRBJ2-5; 12 bases line up with TRBD2. Germline V CDR1 and CDR2: MNHEY, SVGEGT. The CDR3 consists of 15 residues. After removal of 4 bases from V and 11 bases from J, the junction contained 11 bases not matched to a gene.

This chain connects TRBV25-1 to TRBJ2-5; D perhaps matches TRBD2 (6 bases). Per the germline V gene, CDR1 is MGHDK and CDR2 is SYGVNS. This CDR3 is built from 12 residues. The V end lost 9 bases, the J end lost 5 bases, and 13 bases lay between the germline ends. The CDR3 reads CARTGTEETQYF. The CDR3 DNA sequence: TGTGCCAGGACCGGGACTGAGGAGACCCAGTACTTC.

This chain joins TRBV6-2 or TRBV6-3 and TRBJ2-7; 9 bases align to TRBD1. This CDR3 comprises 15 residues. Unmatched junction bases numbered 10, after V lost 6 bases and J lost 4 bases. CDR1 and CDR2 (germline): MNHEY, SVGEGT. The CDR3 region has the DNA TGTGCCAGCAGCTCAGACAGGGGGATTCATTACGAGCAGTACTTC. It translates to CASSSDRGIHYEQYF.

The CDR3 is CASSLDHGRVNEQFF. The CDR3 region has the DNA TGTGCCAGCAGCTTAGATCATGGCAGGGTGAATGAGCAGTTCTTC. V is TRBV7-2 and J is TRBJ2-1; maybe TRBD1 (5 bases). The CDR3 sequence is 15 residues long. The germline V and J ends were trimmed by 1 base and 7 bases, with 14 bases remaining between them. The germline V gene encodes CDR1 SGHTA and CDR2 FQGNSA.

V gene TRBV27 combines with J gene TRBJ2-1, with TRBD2 matching over 13 bases. Trimming at V came to 6 bases and at J to 4 bases, leaving 3 bases not matched to a gene. CDR1 is MNHEY, CDR2 SMNVEV, per germline (reference sequence). The CDR3 contains 15 residues. CDR3 amino acids: CASSTSGGGYNEQFF. For the CDR3, the DNA is TGTGCCAGCAGCACTAGCGGGGGGGGTTACAATGAGCAGTTCTTC.

J is TRBJ2-4 and V is TRBV27, with no clear D. Gene TRBJ2-7 matches the end of the DNA better, so the J call may be wrong. The CDR3 consists of 15 residues. Looked up from germline, CDR1 is MNHEY and CDR2 is SMNVEV (reference sequence). CDR3 coding DNA: TGTGCCAGCAGTTTTACTGCCAGGACCACCTACGAGCAGTACTTC. Residues: CASSFTARTTYEQYF.

The rearrangement joins TRBV28 to TRBJ2-6; D perhaps matches TRBD1 (6 bases). Trimming removed 5 bases from V and 0 bases from J, with 11 bases in between. CDR1 MDHEN and CDR2 SYDVKM come from the germline V gene. The CDR3 is made up of 16 amino acids. CDR3 amino acids: CASSETGRSGANVLTF. The CDR3 bases are TGTGCCAGCAGTGAGACAGGACGCTCTGGGGCCAACGTCCTGACTTTC.

This chain links TRBV27 with TRBJ2-7; TRBD1 aligns across 7 bases. Per germline, CDR1 MNHEY and CDR2 SMNVEV (reference sequence). V shed 8 bases and J 3 bases; nucleotides not matched to a gene: 10. The CDR3 runs 14 residues. In DNA form, the CDR3 reads TGTGCCAGCCGTGGACAGGCTTCTGTCTACGAGCAGTACTTC. Its protein product is CASRGQASVYEQYF.

The CDR3 region has the DNA TGCGCCAGCACTCCGGCTAGCGGGGGAGAGACCCAGTACTTC. Translating gives CASTPASGGETQYF. The chain uses TRBV5-1 and TRBJ2-5, with 10 bases identical to TRBD2. The CDR3 has 14 amino acids. V lost 6 bases and J lost 4; bases outside the gene matches: 6. The germline CDR1 and CDR2 sequences are SGHRS and YFSETQ.

This clonotype was observed a handful of times. The chain links TRBV6-1 to TRBJ2-1, with a tentative D call TRBD2 (7 bases). V lost 7 bases to trimming and J lost 13 bases, with 17 bases between them. Germline loops: CDR1 MNHNS, CDR2 SASEGT. The CDR3 consists of 12 residues. The CDR3 coding sequence is TGTGCCAGCATAGGGGGGGGTTTCACCCAGTTCTTC. This codes for CASIGGGFTQFF.

The genes are TRBV5-4 and TRBJ2-7; possibly TRBD2 for D (6 bases). V lost 5 bases, J lost 1 base, and 13 bases lay in between. There are 14 residues in the CDR3. Germline values: CDR1 SGHNT, CDR2 YYREEE (reference sequence). The CDR3 DNA reads as TGTGCCAGCAGTTCCGAGCGGGTGTCCTACGAGCAGTACTTC. Its protein product is CASSSERVSYEQYF.

This clonotype was picked up a small number of times. The rearrangement joins TRBV5-1 to TRBJ2-3; 7 nucleotides agree with TRBD2. Unmatched junction bases numbered 7, after V lost 6 bases and J lost 0 bases. This CDR3 contains 15 residues. Germline lookup yields CDR1 SGHRS and CDR2 YFSETQ. The CDR3 loop reads CASTLLASSTDTQYF. In nucleotides, the CDR3 is TGCGCCAGCACCCTACTAGCGTCTAGCACAGATACGCAGTATTTT. The full variable domain, its missing parts supplied by reference TRBV5-1 and TRBJ2-3, is KAGVTQTPRYLIKTRGQQVTLSCSPISGHRSVSWYQQTPGQGLQFLFEYFSETQRNKGNFPGRFSGRQFSNSRSEMNVSTLELGDSALYLCASTLLASSTDTQYFGPGTRLTVL.

This clonotype has only a few counts. The chain employs TRBV5-1 and TRBJ2-3; D might be TRBD1 or TRBD2, each matching 5 bases. The germline V and J ends were trimmed by 4 bases and 0 bases, with 15 bases remaining between them. The CDR3 contains 16 residues. Germline V gives CDR1 SGHRS, CDR2 YFSETQ. CDR3 protein: CASSTGLASSTDTQYF. The CDR3 bases are TGCGCCAGCAGCACGGGGCTAGCATCTAGCACAGATACGCAGTATTTT. The full variable domain, with the rest looked up from reference TRBV5-1 and TRBJ2-3, is KAGVTQTPRYLIKTRGQQVTLSCSPISGHRSVSWYQQTPGQGLQFLFEYFSETQRNKGNFPGRFSGRQFSNSRSEMNVSTLELGDSALYLCASSTGLASSTDTQYFGPGTRLTVL.

This chain connects TRBV7-3 to TRBJ2-3; D possibly matches TRBD1 or TRBD2 (5 bases each). Trimming took 1 base from V and 0 from J, leaving 11 bases between them. The CDR3 totals 16 residues. Germline values: CDR1 SGHTA, CDR2 FQGTGA. The CDR3 DNA follows: TGTGCCAGCAGCTTAAAGGGGACGACTAGCACAGATACGCAGTATTTT. This encodes CASSLKGTTSTDTQYF.

This clonotype was recorded a few times. The chain uses TRBV2 and TRBJ2-3; a possible D gene is TRBD1 (6 bases). CDR1 is SNHLY, CDR2 FYNNEI, per germline. Trimming left V 8 bases short and J 3 bases short, with 12 bases between. This CDR3 has 13 residues. CDR3 nucleotide sequence: TGTGCCAGCTTAACAGGGTCGACAGATACGCAGTATTTT. Protein sequence: CASLTGSTDTQYF.

The chain couples TRBV4-3 to TRBJ2-3; 7 nucleotides align to TRBD2. The trim removed 3 bases at V and 5 bases at J, leaving 5 bases unmatched. This CDR3 is built from 14 residues. The germline CDR1 and CDR2 sequences are LGHNA and YSLEER. CDR3 amino acids: CASSHRLAVDTQYF. In DNA, the CDR3 is TGCGCCAGCAGCCACCGACTAGCCGTAGATACGCAGTATTTT.

The chain is built from TRBV7-2 and TRBJ2-3, with 8 bases matching TRBD1. CDR1 SGHTA and CDR2 FQGNSA come from the germline V gene. Trimming took 8 bases from V and 5 from J; bases not matched to a gene: 9. This CDR3 comprises 14 residues. This chain's CDR3 is CASGDRGPIDTQYF. CDR3 bases: TGTGCCAGCGGCGACAGGGGCCCGATAGATACGCAGTATTTT.

This rearrangement joins TRBV7-2 to TRBJ2-4; 9 bases are shared with TRBD1. The V gene's germline CDR1 is SGHTA and CDR2 FQGNSA. V lost 4 bases and J lost 13; bases outside the gene matches: 8. This CDR3 contains 13 residues. The chain's CDR3 is CASSWDRAGKQYF. CDR3 bases: TGTGCCAGCAGCTGGGACAGGGCGGGGAAGCAGTACTTC. The full variable domain, its missing parts supplied by reference TRBV7-2 and TRBJ2-4, is GAGVSQSPSNKVTEKGKDVELRCDPISGHTALYWYRQSLGQGLEFLIYFQGNSAPDKSGLPSDRFSAERTGGSVSTLTIQRTQQEDSAVYLCASSWDRAGKQYFGAGTRLSVL.

The V and J genes are TRBV4-2 and TRBJ2-7; D may be TRBD2 (6 bases). V dropped 1 base and J dropped 7 bases, with 14 bases sitting between them. The CDR3 spans 14 residues. Looked up from germline, CDR1 is LGHNA and CDR2 is YNFKEQ. CDR3 region: CASSQGEVRGEQYF. The DNA for the CDR3 is TGTGCCAGCAGCCAAGGCGAAGTACGGGGGGAGCAGTACTTC.

This clonotype was counted only a few times. The V gene is TRBV20-1, the J gene TRBJ1-2; perhaps TRBD1 as D (5 bases). This CDR3 is built from 13 residues. Per germline, CDR1 DFQATT and CDR2 SNEGSKA (reference sequence). V lost 6 bases to trimming and J lost 6 bases, with 17 bases between them. The DNA for the CDR3 is TGCAGTGCATCACCAGGGATGTTCGATGGCTACACCTTC. It yields the protein CSASPGMFDGYTF.

This chain uses TRBV20-1 with TRBJ2-1; the D gene is possibly TRBD2 (6 bases). The CDR3 totals 13 residues. V was pared by 3 bases and J by 7 bases, with 13 bases between. The V gene's germline CDR1 is DFQATT and CDR2 SNEGSKA (reference sequence). The CDR3 loop is CSASGGSLNEQFF. Written as DNA, the CDR3 is TGCAGTGCTAGCGGGGGATCTCTTAATGAGCAGTTCTTC.

A single count supports this clonotype. This sequence joins TRBV6-6 and TRBJ2-1, with TRBD2 matching 8 bases. This CDR3 is 15 amino acids long. Per germline, CDR1 MNHNY and CDR2 SVGAGI (reference sequence). V shed 4 bases, J shed 5 bases, and the junction held 7 bases outside the gene matches. The DNA of the CDR3 is TGTGCCAGCAGTTTACCGGGGGGGGATAACAATGAGCAGTTCTTC. It translates to CASSLPGGDNNEQFF.

The rearrangement joins TRBV4-1 to TRBJ2-5, with 9 bases lining up with TRBD2. The germline gives CDR1 MGHRA, CDR2 YSYEKL. The CDR3 extends over 17 amino acids. The J segment lost 0 bases and the V segment lost 4 bases, leaving 9 bases of the junction unmatched. The CDR3 DNA is TGCGCCAGCAGCCTAGAGGTAGCGGGGGCATACCAAGAGACCCAGTACTTC. As protein: CASSLEVAGAYQETQYF.

This chain connects TRBV20-1 to TRBJ1-4; perhaps TRBD1 as D (6 bases). This CDR3 is 15 amino acids long. V was cut by 0 bases and J by 4 bases, with 12 bases left in between. The V gene's germline CDR1 is DFQATT and CDR2 SNEGSKA (reference sequence). In nucleotides, the CDR3 is TGCAGTGCTAGAGACAAATCCAGGGGTAATGAAAAACTGTTTTTT. It yields the protein CSARDKSRGNEKLFF.

This clonotype was counted once. This chain connects TRBV20-1 to TRBJ1-1, with D possibly being TRBD1 (5 bases). CDR1 DFQATT and CDR2 SNEGSKA come from the germline V gene (reference sequence). The CDR3 covers 16 residues. V lost 0 bases, J lost 3 bases, and 17 bases lay in between. The CDR3 reads CSARERYGGRHTEAFF. The DNA for the CDR3 is TGCAGTGCTAGAGAGAGGTACGGGGGAAGGCACACTGAAGCTTTCTTT.

The chain couples TRBV25-1 to TRBJ1-2; the D is unclear. Germline V gene sequence: CDR1 MGHDK, CDR2 SYGVNS. V gave up 6 bases and J gave up 5 bases, with 10 bases separating them. The CDR3 is 12 residues long. CDR3 protein: CASRVGSYGYTF. CDR3 nucleotide sequence: TGTGCCAGCAGGGTAGGATCTTATGGCTACACCTTC.

The chain carries TRBV7-3 and TRBJ2-1; TRBD1 aligns across 9 bases. Germline V gene sequence: CDR1 SGHTA, CDR2 FQGTGA. The CDR3 is 15 residues long. The V segment lost 6 bases and the J segment 8 bases; nucleotides outside the gene matches: 11. The CDR3 loop is CASSAAGTGLDEQFF. The CDR3 DNA is TGTGCCAGCAGTGCGGCCGGGACAGGGCTCGATGAGCAGTTCTTC.

The chain couples TRBV6-2 or TRBV6-3 to TRBJ2-3, with 10 positions matching TRBD1. With V trimmed by 6 bases and J by 0 bases, 3 bases remained unmatched. The germline gives CDR1 MNHEY, CDR2 SVGEGT. This CDR3 has 15 residues. CDR3 nucleotides: TGTGCCAGCAGGTGGGACAGGGGAAGCACAGATACGCAGTATTTT. Translation gives CASRWDRGSTDTQYF.

This clonotype has just a few counts. V gene TRBV4-1 combines with J gene TRBJ2-5; D may be TRBD1 (5 bases). The CDR3 has 16 amino acids. Germline CDR1 reads MGHRA; CDR2 reads YSYEKL. V lost 0 bases to trimming and J lost 2 bases, with 13 bases between them. The CDR3: CASSQDRRTGQETQYF. In nucleotides, the CDR3 is TGCGCCAGCAGCCAAGATCGCAGAACAGGACAAGAGACCCAGTACTTC.

In nucleotides, the CDR3 is TGTGCCATCACTAATACCCTGACAGGGGGCTTGACGCAGTACTTC. Amino acid sequence: CAITNTLTGGLTQYF. J is TRBJ2-5 and V is TRBV10-3; TRBD1 matches at 10 bases. Trimming took 7 bases from V and 11 from J; bases not matched to a gene: 16. CDR1 is ENHRY and CDR2 is SYGVKD in the germline V gene. CDR3 length: 15 amino acids.